The 2 T cell receptor beta chains given below trace back to one sample, sequenced in a study of shared clonotypes between healthy human individuals. Only in-frame clones appear in the TCRdb table, and some are missing; sequencing was by immunoSEQ multiplex PCR. In the table there are roughly 2 million clones, approximately 96% of which are singletons. Specimen: naive CD4+ T cells sorted from blood. As for subset: CD45RA+ positively selected. These receptors all come from a man younger than 35 in good health.

The J gene is TRBJ2-7, the V gene TRBV10-3; D gene uncertain. Per germline, CDR1 ENHRY and CDR2 SYGVKD. CDR3 length: 14 residues. V lost 3 bases to trimming and J lost 2 bases, with 11 bases between them. For the CDR3, the DNA is TGTGCCATCAGTGATTTCGCCGGTCCCTACGAGCAGTACTTC. As protein: CAISDFAGPYEQYF.

The V gene is TRBV28, the J gene TRBJ1-1; D is unclear. This CDR3 has 13 amino acids. V was shortened by 5 bases and J by 5 bases, with 12 bases between the two germline ends. Germline V gene sequence: CDR1 MDHEN, CDR2 SYDVKM. The DNA of the CDR3 is TGTGCCAGCAGTCAATTCCGGGGAACTGAAGCTTTCTTT. The encoded protein is CASSQFRGTEAFF.